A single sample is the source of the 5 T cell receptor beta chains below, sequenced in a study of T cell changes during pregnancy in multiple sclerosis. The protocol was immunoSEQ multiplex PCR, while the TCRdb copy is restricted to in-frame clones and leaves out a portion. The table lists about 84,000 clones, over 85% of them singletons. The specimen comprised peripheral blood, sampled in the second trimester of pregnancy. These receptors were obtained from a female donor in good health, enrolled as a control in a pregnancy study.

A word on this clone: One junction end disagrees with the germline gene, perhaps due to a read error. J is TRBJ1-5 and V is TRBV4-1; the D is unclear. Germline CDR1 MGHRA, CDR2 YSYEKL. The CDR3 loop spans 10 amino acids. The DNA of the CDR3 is TGTAGATATAGCAATCAGCCCCAGCATTTT. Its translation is CRYSNQPQHF.

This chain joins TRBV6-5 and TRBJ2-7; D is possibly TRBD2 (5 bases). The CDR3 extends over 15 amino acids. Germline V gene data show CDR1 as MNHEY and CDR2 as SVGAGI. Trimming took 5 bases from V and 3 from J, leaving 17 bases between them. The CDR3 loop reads CASSQNGGFLYEQYF. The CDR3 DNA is TGTGCCAGCAGTCAAAACGGCGGGTTCCTCTACGAGCAGTACTTC.

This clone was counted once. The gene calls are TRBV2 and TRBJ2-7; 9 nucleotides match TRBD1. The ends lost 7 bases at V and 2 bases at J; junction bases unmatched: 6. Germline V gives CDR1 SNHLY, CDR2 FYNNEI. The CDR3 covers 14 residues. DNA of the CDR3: TGTGCCAGCATCCCTACAGGGGGCCCCTACGAGCAGTACTTC. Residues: CASIPTGGPYEQYF. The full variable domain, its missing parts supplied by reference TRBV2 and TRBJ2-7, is EPEVTQTPSHQVTQMGQEVILRCVPISNHLYFYWYRQILGQKVEFLVSFYNNEISEKSEIFDDQFSVERPDGSNFTLKIRSTKLEDSAMYFCASIPTGGPYEQYFGPGTRLTVT.

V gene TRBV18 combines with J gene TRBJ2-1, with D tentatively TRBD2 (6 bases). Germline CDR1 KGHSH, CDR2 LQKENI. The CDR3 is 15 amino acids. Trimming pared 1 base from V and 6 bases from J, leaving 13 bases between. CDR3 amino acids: CASSPLGLQANEQFF. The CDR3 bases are TGTGCCAGCTCACCACTTGGACTACAGGCCAATGAGCAGTTCTTC.

DNA for the CDR3: TGTGCCAGCAGTGAATTTCATGGGGCAGGGAAAAGCACAGATACGCAGTATTTT. This codes for CASSEFHGAGKSTDTQYF. V and J are TRBV25-1 and TRBJ2-3; D possibly corresponds to TRBD1 (5 bases). Trimming pared 1 base from V and 0 bases from J, leaving 17 bases between. CDR1 and CDR2 from the germline V gene are MGHDK and SYGVNS. This CDR3 contains 18 residues.